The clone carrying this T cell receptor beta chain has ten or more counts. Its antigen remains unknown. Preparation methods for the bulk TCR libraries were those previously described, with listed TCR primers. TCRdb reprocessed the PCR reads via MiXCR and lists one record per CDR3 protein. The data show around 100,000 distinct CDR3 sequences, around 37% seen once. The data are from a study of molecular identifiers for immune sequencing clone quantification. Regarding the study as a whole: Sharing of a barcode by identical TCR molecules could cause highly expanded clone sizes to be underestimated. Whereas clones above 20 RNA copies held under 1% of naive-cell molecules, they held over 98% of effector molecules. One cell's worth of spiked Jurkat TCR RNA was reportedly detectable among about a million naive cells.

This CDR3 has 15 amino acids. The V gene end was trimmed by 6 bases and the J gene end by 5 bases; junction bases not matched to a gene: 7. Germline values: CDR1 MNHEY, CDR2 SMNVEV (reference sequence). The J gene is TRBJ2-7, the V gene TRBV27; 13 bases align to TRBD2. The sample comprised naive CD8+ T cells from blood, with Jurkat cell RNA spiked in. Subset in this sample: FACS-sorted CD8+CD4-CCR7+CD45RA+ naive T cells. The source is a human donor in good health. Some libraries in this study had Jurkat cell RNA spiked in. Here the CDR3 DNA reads TGTGCCAGCAGCTTGTGGACTAGCGGGAGCCACGAGCAGTACTTC. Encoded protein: CASSLWTSGSHEQYF.